Presented here are 16 T cell receptor beta chains from one specimen sequenced in a study of shared clonotypes between healthy human individuals. Clones were read by immunoSEQ multiplex PCR, and TCRdb kept only the in-frame ones, dropping some. The table records 2,500,000 or so clones, 85% to 95% of them present only once. The specimen was naive CD4+ T cells sorted from blood. The sample's subset: CD45RA+ positively selected. The receptor source for this set is a man in his late teens or twenties in good health.

About this clone itself: Other nucleotide sequences in the sample specify the same CDR3. V is TRBV2 and J is TRBJ2-2; D not resolved. Germline CDR1 is SNHLY and CDR2 is FYNNEI. The CDR3 spans 15 residues. V was shortened by 6 bases and J by 0 bases, with 11 bases between the two germline ends. The CDR3 here is CASRPSPANTGELFF. CDR3 nucleotide sequence: TGTGCCAGCAGGCCCAGCCCCGCGAACACCGGGGAGCTGTTTTTT.

The rearrangement links TRBV9 to TRBJ2-5; D may be TRBD1 (6 bases). Germline loops: CDR1 SGDLS, CDR2 YYNGEE. The CDR3 is made up of 15 amino acids. Deletions cut 2 bases from V and 4 bases from J, with 15 bases between. The CDR3 DNA reads as TGTGCCAGCAGCGTCCGGGACATACGGGGAGAGACCCAGTACTTC. Residues: CASSVRDIRGETQYF. Based on the CDR3 plus reference TRBV9 and TRBJ2-5, the full variable domain is DSGVTQTPKHLITATGQRVTLRCSPRSGDLSVYWYQQSLDQGLQFLIQYYNGEERAKGNILERFSAQQFPDLHSELNLSSLELGDSALYFCASSVRDIRGETQYFGPGTRLLVL.

Turning to this clone: The sample carries other DNA sequences with the same CDR3. This rearrangement joins TRBV10-1 to TRBJ2-3; D could derive from TRBD1 or TRBD2 (5 bases each). V was cut by 0 bases and J by 1 base, with 5 bases left in between. Germline V gives CDR1 WNHNN, CDR2 SYGVQD (reference sequence). CDR3 size: 14 residues. The CDR3 loop is CASSESGGTDTQYF. DNA of the CDR3: TGCGCCAGCAGTGAGTCGGGGGGCACAGATACGCAGTATTTT.

The rearrangement links TRBV28 to TRBJ2-7; D tentatively reads TRBD1 or TRBD2 (5 bases each). Looked up from germline, CDR1 is MDHEN and CDR2 is SYDVKM. V lost 3 bases and J 1 base, leaving 13 bases between the germline ends. The CDR3 is 15 amino acids. Here the CDR3 reads CASSFGTLGSYEQYF. The CDR3 DNA reads TGTGCCAGCAGTTTTGGGACCCTCGGGTCCTACGAGCAGTACTTC.

The chain has TRBV23-1 and TRBJ1-4, with 7 bases aligning to TRBD1. TRBV23-1 has ORF status, its function being uncertain. The CDR3 has 15 amino acids. The ends lost 3 bases at V and 8 bases at J; junction bases unmatched: 9. Here the CDR3 DNA reads TGCGCCAGCAGTCAGTCGGACAGGTCTAGGGAAAAACTGTTTTTT. Protein product: CASSQSDRSREKLFF.

The CDR3 region has the DNA TGTGCCATCAGTGAGTCGTGGGAGTCGGGCGAGCAGTACTTC. Translated: CAISESWESGEQYF. V and J are TRBV10-3 and TRBJ2-5, with a weak D call TRBD2 (5 bases). Gene TRBJ2-7 matches the end of the DNA better, so the J call may be wrong. The CDR3 has 14 residues. Per germline, CDR1 ENHRY and CDR2 SYGVKD.

The V gene is TRBV7-2, the J gene TRBJ2-5; 11 bases agree with TRBD2. V trimming: 5 bases; J trimming: 4 bases; junction bases outside the gene matches: 9. This CDR3 has 16 amino acids. Germline CDR1 reads SGHTA; CDR2 reads FQGNSA. This chain's CDR3 is CASSARLAGTRETQYF. The DNA for the CDR3 is TGTGCCAGCAGCGCCCGACTAGCGGGGACCAGAGAGACCCAGTACTTC.

The V and J genes are TRBV4-1 and TRBJ2-7; 10 bases align to TRBD2. Germline CDR1 reads MGHRA; CDR2 reads YSYEKL. CDR3 length: 15 residues. V shed 7 bases, J shed 2 bases, and the junction held 8 bases outside the gene matches. The CDR3 is CASTLRLAGTYEQYF. CDR3 DNA sequence: TGCGCCAGCACCCTAAGACTAGCGGGTACCTACGAGCAGTACTTC.

This chain links TRBV18 with TRBJ2-2, with TRBD2 matching 10 bases. The germline V gene has CDR1 KGHSH and CDR2 LQKENI. V was clipped by 8 bases and J by 1 base; unmatched bases: 4. The CDR3 is 15 amino acids. CDR3 residues: CASRRTSGNTGELFF. CDR3 in DNA: TGTGCCAGCCGACGGACTAGCGGGAACACCGGGGAGCTGTTTTTT.

The chain combines TRBV19 with TRBJ2-3; D could derive from TRBD1 or TRBD2 (6 bases each). The germline V gene encodes CDR1 LNHDA and CDR2 SQIVND (reference sequence). There are 16 residues in the CDR3. Between the trimmed V and J ends, which lost 1 base and 1 base, there was a span of 12 bases. Written as DNA, the CDR3 is TGTGCCAGTAGTATAGTGGGGGGCGCGGGCACAGATACGCAGTATTTT. It is translated as CASSIVGGAGTDTQYF.

The chain has TRBV30 and TRBJ2-2; a weak D match, TRBD1 (5 bases). The germline CDR1 and CDR2 sequences are GTSNPN and SVGIG (reference sequence). Between the trimmed V and J ends, which lost 2 bases and 4 bases, there was a span of 11 bases. The CDR3 covers 14 residues. This CDR3 is CAWSRGLTTGELFF. The DNA of the CDR3 is TGTGCCTGGAGTAGGGGTCTTACCACCGGGGAGCTGTTTTTT.

This clone was recorded once. The rearrangement joins TRBV7-3 to TRBJ2-5; the match to TRBD2 covers 13 bases. The CDR3 is made up of 15 amino acids. Germline V gene data show CDR1 as SGHTA and CDR2 as FQGTGA. The V segment lost 5 bases and the J segment 11 bases; nucleotides outside the gene matches: 11. The DNA for the CDR3 is TGTGCCAGCAGCGGCCCTGGACTAGCGGGGGCCCTTCAGTACTTC. It translates to CASSGPGLAGALQYF.

The gene calls are TRBV7-9 and TRBJ1-4; 10 bases match TRBD1. The CDR3 has 14 residues. Trimming at V came to 8 bases and at J to 10 bases, leaving 10 bases not matched to a gene. CDR1 is SEHNR, CDR2 FQNEAQ, per germline (reference sequence). CDR3 amino acids: CASRSGQGPRKLFF. The CDR3 coding sequence is TGTGCCAGCCGCTCGGGACAGGGGCCTAGAAAACTGTTTTTT.

CDR3 nucleotide sequence: TGTGCCAGCAGAATAGCGGGAGCCGCCGGGGAGCTGTTTTTT. This codes for CASRIAGAAGELFF. The gene calls are TRBV7-2 and TRBJ2-2; TRBD2 matches at 9 bases. CDR3 length: 14 residues. Germline CDR1 SGHTA, CDR2 FQGNSA. With 6 bases clipped from V and 6 bases from J, the junction kept 5 bases outside the gene matches.

With regard to this clone: In the same sample, other DNA sequences code for this CDR3. J is TRBJ1-4 and V is TRBV6-6; D might be TRBD1 (5 bases). CDR3 length: 14 amino acids. CDR1 and CDR2 from the germline V gene are MNHNY and SVGAGI (reference sequence). V lost 2 bases, J lost 8 bases, and 12 bases lay in between. The CDR3 nucleotides are TGTGCCAGCAGTTACAGTGAGGGGTCGGAAAAACTGTTTTTT. This translates into CASSYSEGSEKLFF.

CDR3 bases: TGTGCCAGCAGTCAAGGGACAGATCAAGAGACCCAGTACTTC. Its protein product is CASSQGTDQETQYF. The chain has TRBV2 and TRBJ2-5; 7 positions match TRBD1. The CDR3 is 14 amino acids. Germline CDR1 SNHLY, CDR2 FYNNEI. Germline trimming cut 5 bases from V and 2 bases from J; bases unmatched to any gene: 5.